The rows below give T cell receptor beta chains drawn from one sample of a study of T cell responses to AZD1222 COVID-19 vaccine. Assay: immunoSEQ multiplex PCR; the TCRdb copy retains only in-frame clones and omits some. The repertoire consists of tens of thousands of clones, with roughly 94% occurring once and the leading ten covering 5.2%. Sequencing was performed on peripheral blood, taken on day 0 of AZD1222 vaccination. These receptors were obtained from an adult in good health. The CDR3 runs from the conserved cysteine through the conserved F or W. A D gene is named only where the DNA matches it firmly. Expanded clones are given a class, and other clones once, few, many or no size at all.

TRBV10-1	TRBJ2-7	-	-	TGCGCCAGCAGTGCCCAAAACTACGAGCAGTACTTC	CASSAQNYEQYF
TRBV7-8	TRBJ2-3	-	-	TGTGCCAGCACCCCGCTCGGTTTCACAGATACGCAGTATTTT	CASTPLGFTDTQYF
TRBV5-1	TRBJ2-3	-	-	TGCGCCAGCAGCCCCCCGAACGGGGTGGGAGGCTCAGATACGCAGTATTTT	CASSPPNGVGGSDTQYF
TRBV5-6	TRBJ2-6	-	-	TGTGCCAGCAGCTCACAGGGTGCTGGGGCCAACGTCCTGACTTTC	CASSSQGAGANVLTF
TRBV29-1	TRBJ2-5	-	TRBD1	TGCAGCGTGGCCAGGGGGCAGCAAGAGACCCAGTACTTC	CSVARGQQETQYF
TRBV24-1	TRBJ1-5	once	-	TGTGCCACCAATTATCAGCCCCAGCATTTT	CATNYQPQHF
TRBV2	TRBJ2-7	-	-	TGTGCCAGCAGTGGTCGGGTTACAAGCTCCTACGAGCAGTACTTC	CASSGRVTSSYEQYF
TRBV3-1/TRBV3-2	TRBJ2-1	-	-	TGTGCCAGCAGCCAAGTTCACGTGACGTGGGGTAAGAACTACAATGAGCAGTTCTTC	CASSQVHVTWGKNYNEQFF
TRBV19	TRBJ2-6	-	-	TGTGCCAGTAACTCGGGAAGGTCTGGGGCCAACGTCCTGACTTTC	CASNSGRSGANVLTF
TRBV7-2	TRBJ2-1	-	-	TGTGCCAGCAGCTTATGGTCTCGGGGGGCGGGTGAGCAGTTCTTC	CASSLWSRGAGEQFF